The rows below give T cell receptor beta chains drawn from one sample of a study of cytomegalovirus exposure and HLA in healthy donors. Repertoires were generated with immunoSEQ multiplex PCR, while TCRdb's copy carries only in-frame clones and drops some. Among around 150,000 clones listed, over 70% were seen once. The sample was PBMCs. The receptor source for this set is a man younger than 45 in good health and CMV-seronegative. Each CDR3 is given with its conserved first and last residue. The D gene is left open where the match is weak. Where a row states a size, it is once, few, many or the class of an expanded clone; other rows omit it.

TRBV9	TRBJ2-2	.	.	TGTGCCAGCAGCGTACCCCTCGGAGGTGGGACTAACACCGGGGAGCTGTTTTTT	CASSVPLGGGTNTGELFF
TRBV5-1	TRBJ2-5	TRBD2	.	TGCGCCAGCAGCTTGGGCGGGGGGCGAGAGACCCAGTACTTC	CASSLGGGRETQYF
TRBV28	TRBJ1-1	.	.	TGTGCCAGCAGGACATGGGACTTGAACACTGAAGCTTTCTTT	CASRTWDLNTEAFF
TRBV7-3	TRBJ2-6	.	.	TGTGCCAGCAGCTTAGTCTATGACAGCCTCACCTCTGGGGCCAACGTCCTGACTTTC	CASSLVYDSLTSGANVLTF
TRBV7-2	TRBJ2-2	TRBD1	.	TGTGCCAGCAGCTCCCGGGACAGGGGTAACACCGGGGAGCTGTTTTTT	CASSSRDRGNTGELFF
TRBV27	TRBJ1-2	.	.	TGTGCCAGCAGCCGCCAGGACACAAACTATGGCTACACCTTC	CASSRQDTNYGYTF
TRBV6-1	TRBJ2-7	.	.	TGTGCCAGCAGTGAACCTAGATACGAGCAGTACTTC	CASSEPRYEQYF
TRBV27	TRBJ1-4	.	once	TGTGCCAGCAGTCCTTGGGAGGGAGGTAATGAAAAACTGTTTTTT	CASSPWEGGNEKLFF
TRBV6-1	TRBJ1-3	TRBD1	.	TGTGCCAGCAGTGCAGGGGGAGGAAACACCATATATTTT	CASSAGGGNTIYF
TRBV5-3	TRBJ2-1	.	.	TGTGCCAGAAGCTTGGATGTTTATGAATCGAGCTCCTACAATGAGCAGTTCTTC	CARSLDVYESSSYNEQFF
TRBV10-3	TRBJ1-1	.	.	TGTGCCATCAGCAAGACAGGTTCCATGAACACTGAAGCTTTCTTT	CAISKTGSMNTEAFF
TRBV19	TRBJ1-5	.	.	TGTGCCAGTAACATAGGCGGGGCCGGACAGCCCCAGCATTTT	CASNIGGAGQPQHF
TRBV5-1	TRBJ1-1	.	.	TGCGCCAGCGGCCCGGGACTGGTGAACACTGAAGCTTTCTTT	CASGPGLVNTEAFF
TRBV13	TRBJ2-2	.	.	TGTGCCAGCAGCTTAGAACAGGGACGGAACACCGGGGAGCTGTTTTTT	CASSLEQGRNTGELFF
TRBV5-8	TRBJ1-1	.	few	TGTGCCAGCAGCTTAGCACTACTGGAAGCTTTCTTT	CASSLALLEAFF
TRBV28	TRBJ1-2	TRBD1	once	TGTGCCAGCAGTAAGACAGGGGCCCCCTATGGCTACACCTTC	CASSKTGAPYGYTF
TRBV7-9	TRBJ2-7	.	.	TGTGCCAGCAGCTTAGAATTCAGCTACGAGCAGTACTTC	CASSLEFSYEQYF
TRBV11-2	TRBJ2-7	.	.	TGTGCCAGCAGCTTAGAGGGGCGGCCCTACGAGCAGTACTTC	CASSLEGRPYEQYF
TRBV13	TRBJ1-1	.	.	TGTGCCAGCAGCCATCCCGACAGAATGAACACTGAAGCTTTCTTT	CASSHPDRMNTEAFF
TRBV5-1	TRBJ2-7	.	.	TGCGCCAGCAGCTTAGAGGGGGCCTACGAGCAGTACTTC	CASSLEGAYEQYF
TRBV7-9	TRBJ1-2	.	.	TGTGCCAGCAGCTTACACTCTCGGAACTATGGCTACACCTTC	CASSLHSRNYGYTF
TRBV7-9	TRBJ2-1	.	.	TGTGCCAGCAGCCGGGACTTCCCCCGCAATGAGCAGTTCTTC	CASSRDFPRNEQFF
TRBV7-6	TRBJ2-2	.	once	TGTGCCAGCAGCTTAGCGAGCGGCGGGGAGCTGTTTTTT	CASSLASGGELFF
TRBV6-6	TRBJ1-1	.	.	TGTGCCAGCAGACCATTCGGGGGGCTGAACACTGAAGCTTTCTTT	CASRPFGGLNTEAFF
TRBV29-1	TRBJ1-2	.	.	TGCAGCGCTCCCCCCGGCTACACCTTC	CSAPPGYTF
TRBV10-3	TRBJ1-2	.	.	TGTGCCATCAGTGATTCCAGGGTGTCCCTAGGATATGGCTACACCTTC	CAISDSRVSLGYGYTF
TRBV5-4	TRBJ2-5	.	once	TGTGCCAGCAGCTTGGGTTCGGGGGTAGGACGAGTGGAGACCCAGTACTTC	CASSLGSGVGRVETQYF
TRBV5-1	TRBJ2-1	TRBD2	.	TGCGCCAGCATCGGACTAGCGGGGGTGCAGTTCTTC	CASIGLAGVQFF
TRBV27	TRBJ1-1	TRBD1	few	TGTGCCAGCAGACTGGACAGGAGGAAGACTGAAGCTTTCTTT	CASRLDRRKTEAFF
TRBV5-1	TRBJ2-7	TRBD2	.	TGCGCCAGCAGCGCCTCGGGACTAGCTTCCGAGCAGTACTTC	CASSASGLASEQYF
TRBV20-1	TRBJ1-1	.	.	TGCAGTGCTCGGGGGAGCACTGAAGCTTTCTTT	CSARGSTEAFF
TRBV6-1	TRBJ1-1	.	.	TGTGCCAGCAGTGGACGGCCTCAGGTATCCCGGAACAACACTGAAGCTTTCTTT	CASSGRPQVSRNNTEAFF
TRBV25-1	TRBJ2-1	TRBD1	few	TGTGCCAGCAGACGACAGGGGGCTAGAAATGAGCAGTTCTTC	CASRRQGARNEQFF
TRBV5-4	TRBJ1-4	.	.	TGTGCCAGCAGCTTCCAGGCCGACGCAACTAATGAAAAACTGTTTTTT	CASSFQADATNEKLFF
TRBV19	TRBJ1-2	TRBD1	.	TGTGCCAGTAGTAGGCAAATCCGGGACAGAAATGGCTACACCTTC	CASSRQIRDRNGYTF
TRBV9	TRBJ2-2	.	.	TGTGCCAGCAGTCGTCGGTCCGGGGAGCTGTTTTTT	CASSRRSGELFF
TRBV5-5	TRBJ1-5	TRBD1	.	TGTGCCAGCACCTTGCCAGGGGGGTTCAATAATCAGCCCCAGCATTTT	CASTLPGGFNNQPQHF
TRBV6-5	TRBJ1-6	.	.	TGTGCCAGCAGTTTTTCAGGGAATACGCATTCACCCCTCCACTTT	CASSFSGNTHSPLHF
TRBV19	TRBJ1-1	TRBD1	.	TGTGCCAGTAGTTCCGGGACAGTGAACACTGAAGCTTTCTTT	CASSSGTVNTEAFF
TRBV6-6	TRBJ2-2	TRBD1	.	TGTGCCAGCGGGGTTGGGACAGGGACCGGGGAGCTGTTTTTT	CASGVGTGTGELFF
TRBV10-2	TRBJ1-4	TRBD1	.	TGCGCCAGCAGTCTTGGACAGGGGAGGCAAAAACTGTTTTTT	CASSLGQGRQKLFF
TRBV4-1	TRBJ1-1	TRBD1	few	TGCGCCAGCAGCCAAGATAACAGGGGCACTGAAGCTTTCTTT	CASSQDNRGTEAFF
TRBV5-1	TRBJ2-7	.	.	TGCGCCAGCAGCTCTGTGGGGGCAAGCTCCTACGAGCAGTACTTC	CASSSVGASSYEQYF
TRBV5-1	TRBJ1-4	.	.	TGCGCCAGCAGCGACACAGGGCGAAATGAAAAACTGGTTTTT	CASSDTGRNEKLVF
TRBV7-2	TRBJ1-2	.	.	TGTGCCAGCAGCTTAATTGGGCATGGCGACTATGGCTACACCTTC	CASSLIGHGDYGYTF
TRBV7-9	TRBJ2-5	TRBD1	.	TGTGCCACCCTAAGACAGGGAATTCAAGAGACCCAGTACTTC	CATLRQGIQETQYF
TRBV5-5	TRBJ1-1	.	.	TGTGCCAGCAGCCCGATCCAGGTGGACACTGAAGCTTTCTTT	CASSPIQVDTEAFF
TRBV9	TRBJ2-5	.	.	TGTGCCAGCAGCGCAGGGGGACTTGGGGGATGGGGACGGGAGACCCAGTACTTC	CASSAGGLGGWGRETQYF
TRBV2	TRBJ2-7	TRBD2	.	TGTGCCAGCACGGGGAGGGGCCCCAGGGAGCAGTACTTC	CASTGRGPREQYF
TRBV28	TRBJ1-5	TRBD1	.	TGTGCCAGCAGTTTGGCAGGGGGAAGCAATCAGCCCCAGCATTTT	CASSLAGGSNQPQHF
TRBV27	TRBJ1-2	.	.	TGTGCCGTGGGCGGGGAGGACTATGGCTACACCTTC	CAVGGEDYGYTF
TRBV27	TRBJ2-7	.	.	TGTGCCAGCGTAATGGGAGGAGAGCAGTACTTC	CASVMGGEQYF
TRBV7-3	TRBJ2-3	.	.	TGTGCCAGCAGCTCTTCAGGGATTAACGCACAGATAACGCAGTATTTT	CASSSSGINAQITQYF
TRBV25-1	TRBJ1-2	TRBD1	once	TGTGCCAGCAGTGTCGACAGGGGCTATGGCTACACCTTC	CASSVDRGYGYTF
TRBV6-5	TRBJ2-7	.	.	TGTGCCAGCGGGGGGGGACACGTCTCCTACGAGCAGTACTTC	CASGGGHVSYEQYF
TRBV27	TRBJ1-4	.	.	TGTGCCAGCAAGAATGGGCCAGGCAGTAATGAAAAACTGTTTTTT	CASKNGPGSNEKLFF
TRBV11-2	TRBJ1-3	.	.	TGTGCCAGCAGCTCACACCCACCCAGGGCTGGAAACACCATATATTTT	CASSSHPPRAGNTIYF
TRBV19	TRBJ1-1	.	.	TGTGCCAGTAGTATCGGCAGGGACATGAACACTGAAGCTTTCTTT	CASSIGRDMNTEAFF
TRBV7-9	TRBJ1-1	.	.	TGTGCCAGCAGCCGGGGGGGGTTTCTTGAAGCTTTCTTT	CASSRGGFLEAFF
TRBV28	TRBJ1-6	TRBD1	few	TGTGCCACCAGGGACAGGGGTAGGTCACCCCTCCACTTT	CATRDRGRSPLHF